The 20 T cell receptor beta chains reported below all come from one sample, sequenced in a study of blood T cells in healthy people across ages. Through a sample-barcoded 5' primer and a J-beta primer mix, a second PCR was run for roughly 6 to 11 cycles. MiXCR, applied by TCRdb to the 5' RACE reads, yields one record per CDR3 protein. In the table there are approximately 800,000 distinct CDR3 sequences, roughly 40% of which are singletons. The sample consisted of blood. These receptors were obtained from a young man in good health.

The rearrangement links TRBV25-1 to TRBJ2-1; TRBD1 agrees at 7 bases. Per germline, CDR1 MGHDK and CDR2 SYGVNS. V was clipped by 2 bases and J by 6 bases; unmatched bases: 7. The CDR3 has 15 amino acids. This chain's CDR3 is CASSEGRQGPNEQFF. For the CDR3, the DNA is TGTGCCAGCAGTGAAGGGAGACAGGGTCCCAATGAGCAGTTCTTC.

This clonotype has a handful of counts. The chain joins TRBV2 to TRBJ1-6; D uncertain. This CDR3 region has 13 residues. CDR1 SNHLY and CDR2 FYNNEI come from the germline V gene. V dropped 6 bases and J dropped 10 bases, with 13 bases sitting between them. DNA of the CDR3: TGTGCCAGCAGCGCATGGGAGGGCTCACCCCTCCACTTT. This gives the protein CASSAWEGSPLHF.

The sample holds a few counts of this clonotype. CDR3 sequence (DNA): TGTGCCATCAACTCCGGGACAGGGAATCAGCCCCAGCATTTT. As protein: CAINSGTGNQPQHF. V usage is TRBV10-3 and J usage is TRBJ1-5; 9 nucleotides line up with TRBD1. This CDR3 comprises 14 residues. Trimming removed 7 bases from V and 4 bases from J; junction bases left unmatched: 5. The germline gives CDR1 ENHRY, CDR2 SYGVKD.

As for this clonotype: A read error may be the cause here, since a much bigger clone is one base away. V gene TRBV12-3 or TRBV12-4 combines with J gene TRBJ2-7; D is possibly TRBD1 or TRBD2 (5 bases each). The CDR3 totals 13 residues. Trimming removed 5 bases from V and 12 bases from J, with 20 bases in between. CDR3 DNA: TGTGCCAGCAGTCCTGCTCTAGGGGAGACCCGGTACTTC. Residues: CASSPALGETRYF.

The chain combines TRBV20-1 with TRBJ2-1; perhaps TRBD2 as D (6 bases). Trimming took off 5 bases at V and 0 bases at J, with 11 bases between the two ends. Germline assignment: CDR1 DFQATT and CDR2 SNEGSKA (reference sequence). This CDR3 has 14 amino acids. The CDR3 sequence: CSAAGLSSYNEQFF. The CDR3 DNA is TGCAGTGCTGCGGGACTCAGCTCCTACAATGAGCAGTTCTTC.

In regard to this clonotype: This may arise from a read error, as a much more abundant clone is one base away. The rearrangement uses TRBV7-9 and TRBJ1-2, with D perhaps matching TRBD1 (5 bases). The V end lost 4 bases, the J end lost 6 bases, and 9 bases lay between the germline ends. This CDR3 is built from 12 residues. The germline CDR1 and CDR2 sequences are SEHNR and FQNEAQ (reference sequence). The CDR3 DNA sequence: TGTGCCAGCAGCTCGAGGGGACATGGCTACACCTTC. This encodes CASSSRGHGYTF.

This clonotype has at least ten counts. V usage is TRBV3-1 and J usage is TRBJ2-3; no reliable D call. Germline V gives CDR1 LGHDT, CDR2 YNNKEL (reference sequence). V lost 1 base to trimming and J lost 4 bases, with 9 bases between them. The CDR3 has 14 residues. This CDR3 reads CASSQVSRSDTQYF. The CDR3 DNA follows: TGTGCCAGCAGCCAAGTCAGCAGGTCAGATACGCAGTATTTT.

The chain combines TRBV20-1 with TRBJ1-2, with TRBD1 matching 7 bases. Germline lookup yields CDR1 DFQATT and CDR2 SNEGSKA (reference sequence). V dropped 0 bases and J dropped 4; count of bases not matched to a gene: 14. The CDR3 contains 17 residues. CDR3 sequence: CSARDLRETGHFYGYTF. The CDR3, as DNA: TGCAGTGCTAGAGATCTGAGGGAGACAGGGCACTTCTATGGCTACACCTTC.

The chain links TRBV5-1 to TRBJ2-2; the match to TRBD1 covers 7 bases. After removal of 4 bases from V and 7 bases from J, the junction contained 7 bases not matched to a gene. The CDR3 runs to 14 residues. The germline CDR1 and CDR2 sequences are SGHRS and YFSETQ. This CDR3 reads CASSTGQAGGELFF. Written as DNA, the CDR3 is TGCGCCAGCAGCACCGGACAGGCGGGCGGGGAGCTGTTTTTT.

This clonotype showed up just once. The genes are TRBV27 and TRBJ2-1; no clear D. The germline V and J ends were trimmed by 4 bases and 10 bases, with 23 bases remaining between them. The germline V gene has CDR1 MNHEY and CDR2 SMNVEV (reference sequence). CDR3 length equals 16 residues. The CDR3 reads CASSSPGTKSSYEQFF. The CDR3 DNA sequence: TGTGCCAGCAGTTCGCCGGGCACCAAAAGCTCCTACGAGCAGTTCTTC.

This clonotype has more than one count but fewer than ten. This chain uses TRBV6-5 with TRBJ2-5; a weak D match, TRBD2 (6 bases). Per the germline V gene, CDR1 is MNHEY and CDR2 is SVGAGI. V was pared by 0 bases and J by 0 bases, with 17 bases between. The CDR3 runs 18 residues. CDR3 coding DNA: TGTGCCAGCAGTTACTCGAGGGGAAGTAGCGGATACCAAGAGACCCAGTACTTC. Its protein product is CASSYSRGSSGYQETQYF.

This clonotype was seen a handful of times. The chain employs TRBV4-3 and TRBJ2-1, with 8 nucleotides matching TRBD2. The J segment lost 12 bases and the V segment lost 0 bases, leaving 13 bases of the junction unmatched. Germline-derived CDR1 and CDR2 are LGHNA and YSLEER. CDR3 size: 16 residues. The CDR3 nucleotides read TGCGCCAGCAGCCAAGATGTGGAACTAGCGGTTGGCACGCAGTTCTTC. As protein: CASSQDVELAVGTQFF.

V gene TRBV20-1 combines with J gene TRBJ1-5, with no clear D. From germline, CDR1 is DFQATT and CDR2 SNEGSKA (reference sequence). The germline V and J ends were trimmed by 0 bases and 7 bases, with 19 bases remaining between them. The CDR3 totals 16 residues. CDR3 in amino acids: CSARDFLRQEEQPQHF. For the CDR3, the DNA is TGCAGTGCTAGAGATTTCCTGCGGCAGGAAGAACAGCCCCAGCATTTT.

This chain connects TRBV30 to TRBJ2-7; TRBD1 agrees at 12 bases. The CDR3 length is 14 residues. Germline V gene sequence: CDR1 GTSNPN, CDR2 SVGIG (reference sequence). Trimming removed 5 bases from V and 4 bases from J; junction bases left unmatched: 6. For the CDR3, the DNA is TGTGCCTGGCGGGACAGGGGGCTTGTTTACGAGCAGTACTTC. Protein: CAWRDRGLVYEQYF.

The chain has TRBV9 and TRBJ2-5, with D perhaps matching TRBD1 (5 bases). The V end was cut by 2 bases, the J end by 3 bases, with 8 bases between. Per the germline V gene, CDR1 is SGDLS and CDR2 is YYNGEE. This CDR3 contains 13 residues. Here the CDR3 reads CASSVSTEETQYF. DNA of the CDR3: TGTGCCAGCAGCGTTTCGACAGAAGAGACCCAGTACTTC.

J is TRBJ2-5 and V is TRBV29-1, with D possibly TRBD1 on 6 matching bases. The CDR3 runs to 13 residues. Between the trimmed V and J ends, which lost 3 bases and 9 bases, there was a span of 17 bases. CDR1 is SQVTM, CDR2 ANQGSEA, per germline. The CDR3 nucleotides are TGCAGCGTTGAGTGGGGGCGCAATAAGGCCCAGTACTTC. Protein sequence: CSVEWGRNKAQYF.

V gene TRBV4-3 combines with J gene TRBJ1-4; D gene ambiguous. CDR1 is LGHNA, CDR2 YSLEER, per germline. The length of the CDR3 is 15 residues. Trimming took off 1 base at V and 2 bases at J, with 8 bases between the two ends. This CDR3 reads CASSQARGTNEKLFF. The CDR3 DNA reads TGCGCCAGCAGCCAAGCGAGAGGCACTAATGAAAAACTGTTTTTT.

This clonotype came up a few times. V usage is TRBV19 and J usage is TRBJ1-5; 9 positions agree with TRBD1. This CDR3 spans 16 amino acids. V lost 5 bases and J lost 7; bases outside the gene matches: 12. Germline V gives CDR1 LNHDA, CDR2 SQIVND (reference sequence). CDR3 protein: CASSPLRGTGYQPQHF. The CDR3 nucleotides read TGTGCCAGTAGTCCCCTACGTGGGACAGGGTACCAGCCCCAGCATTTT. Complete variable domain (other parts from reference TRBV19 and TRBJ1-5): DGGITQSPKYLFRKEGQNVTLSCEQNLNHDAMYWYRQDPGQGLRLIYYSQIVNDFQKGDIAEGYSVSREKKESFPLTVTSAQKNPTAFYLCASSPLRGTGYQPQHFGDGTRLSIL.

In its sample, this clonotype was seen many times. This chain links TRBV20-1 with TRBJ2-7, with D unclear. The CDR3 totals 13 residues. V was clipped by 1 base and J by 1 base, with 8 bases between them. In germline, CDR1 is DFQATT, CDR2 SNEGSKA (reference sequence). This CDR3 is CSARGQDSYEQYF. The CDR3 region has the DNA TGCAGTGCTAGAGGGCAGGATTCCTACGAGCAGTACTTC.

This clonotype was picked up many times. The chain is built from TRBV29-1 and TRBJ1-2; no clear D gene. Germline assignment: CDR1 SQVTM and CDR2 ANQGSEA. The V end lost 4 bases, the J end lost 8 bases, and 17 bases lay between the germline ends. This CDR3 has 13 residues. Written as DNA, the CDR3 is TGCAGCGTTGTTGGAGGGTTATTTAGCGGCTACACCTTC. It translates to CSVVGGLFSGYTF.